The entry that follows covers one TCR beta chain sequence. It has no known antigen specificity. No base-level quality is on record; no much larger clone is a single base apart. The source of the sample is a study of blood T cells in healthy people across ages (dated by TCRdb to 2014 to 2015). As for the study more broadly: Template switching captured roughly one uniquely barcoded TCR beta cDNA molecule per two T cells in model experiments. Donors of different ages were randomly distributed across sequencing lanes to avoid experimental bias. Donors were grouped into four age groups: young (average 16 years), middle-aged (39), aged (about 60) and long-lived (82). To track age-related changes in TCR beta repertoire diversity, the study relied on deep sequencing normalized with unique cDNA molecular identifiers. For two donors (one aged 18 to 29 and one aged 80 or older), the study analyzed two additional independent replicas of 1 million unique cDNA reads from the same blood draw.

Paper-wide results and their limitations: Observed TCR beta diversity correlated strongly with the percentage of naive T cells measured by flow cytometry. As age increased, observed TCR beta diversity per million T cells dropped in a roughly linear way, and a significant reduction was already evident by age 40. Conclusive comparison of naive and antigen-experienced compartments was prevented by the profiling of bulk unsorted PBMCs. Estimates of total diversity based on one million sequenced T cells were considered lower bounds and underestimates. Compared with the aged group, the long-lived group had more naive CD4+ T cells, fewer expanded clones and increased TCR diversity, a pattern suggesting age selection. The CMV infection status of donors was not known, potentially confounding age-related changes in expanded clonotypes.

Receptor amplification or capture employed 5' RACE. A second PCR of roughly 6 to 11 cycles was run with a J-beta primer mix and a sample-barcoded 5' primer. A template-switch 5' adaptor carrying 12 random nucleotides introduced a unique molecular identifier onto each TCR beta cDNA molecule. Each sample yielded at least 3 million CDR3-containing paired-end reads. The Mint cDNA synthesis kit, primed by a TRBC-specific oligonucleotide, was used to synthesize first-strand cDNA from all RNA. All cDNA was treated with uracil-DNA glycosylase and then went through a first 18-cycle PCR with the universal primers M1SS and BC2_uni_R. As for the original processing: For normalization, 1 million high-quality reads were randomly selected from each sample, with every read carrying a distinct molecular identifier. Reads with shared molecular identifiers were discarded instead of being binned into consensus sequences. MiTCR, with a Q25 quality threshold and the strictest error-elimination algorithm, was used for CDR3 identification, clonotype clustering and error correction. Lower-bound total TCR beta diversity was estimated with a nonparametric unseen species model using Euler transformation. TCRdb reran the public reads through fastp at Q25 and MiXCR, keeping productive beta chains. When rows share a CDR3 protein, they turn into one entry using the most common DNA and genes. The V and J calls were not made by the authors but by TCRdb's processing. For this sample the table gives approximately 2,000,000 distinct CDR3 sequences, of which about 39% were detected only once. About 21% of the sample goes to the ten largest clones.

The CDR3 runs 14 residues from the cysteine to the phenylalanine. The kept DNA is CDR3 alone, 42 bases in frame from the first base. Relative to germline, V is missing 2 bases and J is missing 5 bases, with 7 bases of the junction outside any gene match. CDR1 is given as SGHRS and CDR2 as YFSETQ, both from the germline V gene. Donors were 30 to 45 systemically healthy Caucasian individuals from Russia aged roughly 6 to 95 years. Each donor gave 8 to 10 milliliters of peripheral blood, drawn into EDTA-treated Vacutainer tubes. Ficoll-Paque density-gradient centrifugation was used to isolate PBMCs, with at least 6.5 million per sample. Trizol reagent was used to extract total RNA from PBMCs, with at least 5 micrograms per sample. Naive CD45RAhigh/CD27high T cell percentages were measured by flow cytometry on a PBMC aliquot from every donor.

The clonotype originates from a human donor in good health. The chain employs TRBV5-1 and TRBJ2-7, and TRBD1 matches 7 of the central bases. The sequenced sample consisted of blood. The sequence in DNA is TGCGCCAGCAGCTTCTCGACAGGGAACCACGAGCAGTACTTC. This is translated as CASSFSTGNHEQYF.